This TCR beta chain was identified during a study of graft-versus-host responses after intestinal transplantation. Overall study: All of the recipients had induction that used anti-thymocyte globulin, then tacrolimus and steroids for two to three years.

Per the germline V gene, CDR1 is GTSNPN and CDR2 is SVGIG (reference sequence). Trimming left V 3 bases short and J 4 bases short, with 12 bases between. The CDR3 has 14 amino acids. Regarding the study as a whole: In recipient marrow, GvH clones were found, and some appeared first in ileum or blood. Subjects displaying graft-donor T cell macrochimerism possessed elevated graft-versus-host to host-versus-graft clonal ratios inside allografts. Early post-transplant HvG declines were associated with peak circulating GvH clone levels.

TCRdb's table, derived via immunoSEQ multiplex PCR, lists solely in-frame clones and lacks some. The table includes approximately 78,000 clones, about nine tenths detected once. A word on this clone: The antigen is not known.

The sequencing used unstimulated CD8+ T cells sorted from spleen or lymph node cells, collected before transplant. The TCR was taken from a human donor who was the organ donor for an intestinal transplant. The chain joins TRBV30 to TRBJ2-2, with D possibly being TRBD1 (6 bases). The CDR3 bases are TGTGCCTGGAGGGCAGGGGCGAGCACCGGGGAGCTGTTTTTT. It is translated as CAWRAGASTGELFF.